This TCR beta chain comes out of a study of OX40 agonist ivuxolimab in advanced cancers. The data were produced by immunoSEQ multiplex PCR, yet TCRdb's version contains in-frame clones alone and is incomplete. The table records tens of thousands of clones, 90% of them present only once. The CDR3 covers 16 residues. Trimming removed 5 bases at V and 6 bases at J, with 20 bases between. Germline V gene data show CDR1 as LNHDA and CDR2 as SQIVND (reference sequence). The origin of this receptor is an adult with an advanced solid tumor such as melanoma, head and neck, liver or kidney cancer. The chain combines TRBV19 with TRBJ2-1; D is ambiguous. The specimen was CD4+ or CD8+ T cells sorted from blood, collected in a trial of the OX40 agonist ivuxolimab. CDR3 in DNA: TGTGCCAGTAGTCCGCTCAGCTCCCTAAAGATCAATGAGCAGTTCTTC. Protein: CASSPLSSLKINEQFF.